The 17 T cell receptor beta chains presented below share a single source sample, sequenced in a study of blood T cell repertoires in COVID-19 (dated by TCRdb to between 2020 and 2021). The library was generated by the immunoSEQ multiplex PCR assay. TCRdb obtained this table from immuneACCESS and retained in-frame rearrangements with V and J assigned. These tables miss some clones; where compared with another copy, unresolved V genes account for less than half of the shortfall, and the remainder is unexplained. Present in this sample are about 260,000 clones, over 65% of which were seen just once. The ten largest clones add up to under 5.5% of the sample. The sample was peripheral blood. These receptors all stem from a man in his 60s who had recovered from COVID-19.

This clone was seen just once. Other DNA sequences of this sample code for an identical CDR3. This sequence joins TRBV5-4 and TRBJ1-1; D remains unclear. This CDR3 comprises 13 residues. The V end lost 2 bases, the J end lost 6 bases, and 11 bases lay between the germline ends. Germline-derived CDR1 and CDR2 are SGHNT and YYREEE (reference sequence). The CDR3 DNA reads TGTGCCAGCAGCTTACGAGGCGGTGCTGAAGCTTTCTTT. It specifies CASSLRGGAEAFF.

This rearrangement joins TRBV6-5 to TRBJ2-7; 10 nucleotides line up with TRBD2. Germline V gene lookup returns CDR1 MNHEY and CDR2 SVGAGI. The V and J ends lost 6 bases and 2 bases, in that order; junction bases with no gene match: 4. The CDR3 covers 14 residues. CDR3 sequence (DNA): TGTGCCAGCAGCAGGACTAGCGGAACCTACGAGCAGTACTTC. Translation: CASSRTSGTYEQYF.

V gene TRBV27 combines with J gene TRBJ1-1; the D gene is possibly TRBD1 (5 bases). With 3 bases removed from V and 4 bases from J, the gap between germline ends came to 12 bases. Per the germline V gene, CDR1 is MNHEY and CDR2 is SMNVEV (reference sequence). This CDR3 spans 14 amino acids. The CDR3 DNA follows: TGTGCCAGCAGTTTTCGGGGGTTAGGCACTGAAGCTTTCTTT. Translated, it gives CASSFRGLGTEAFF.

This clone has just a few counts. The V gene is TRBV7-8, the J gene TRBJ2-7; D possibly corresponds to TRBD1 (6 bases). V lost 6 bases and J lost 1, with 16 bases in between. The CDR3 is made up of 15 amino acids. CDR1 SGHVS and CDR2 FQNEAQ come from the germline V gene. CDR3 loop: CASSSPGHGSYEQYF. DNA for the CDR3: TGTGCCAGCAGTTCCCCGGGACACGGGTCCTACGAGCAGTACTTC.

The genes are TRBV5-4 and TRBJ1-1; D is possibly TRBD1 (5 bases). The germline V gene encodes CDR1 SGHNT and CDR2 YYREEE (reference sequence). This CDR3 has 15 amino acids. The V end was cut by 3 bases, the J end by 4 bases, with 16 bases between. The CDR3 protein is CASSSGQSPGTEAFF. The CDR3 DNA reads as TGTGCCAGCAGCTCCGGACAAAGTCCAGGCACTGAAGCTTTCTTT.

V and J are TRBV9 and TRBJ2-3; 11 nucleotides align to TRBD2. J lost 1 base, V lost 0 bases, and 4 bases had no gene match. The CDR3 extends over 17 amino acids. Germline CDR1 reads SGDLS; CDR2 reads YYNGEE. The CDR3 DNA reads TGTGCCAGCAGCGTAGCACCACTAGCGGGGGGCACAGATACGCAGTATTTT. Amino acids: CASSVAPLAGGTDTQYF.

J is TRBJ2-1 and V is TRBV9, with 7 bases identical to TRBD1. Germline V lookup: CDR1 SGDLS, CDR2 YYNGEE. Losses at the gene ends were 2 bases for V and 4 bases for J; bases not matched to a gene: 9. The CDR3 contains 16 residues. CDR3 residues: CASSVEPGQIYNEQFF. CDR3 bases: TGTGCCAGCAGCGTGGAACCGGGACAGATTTACAATGAGCAGTTCTTC. Based on the CDR3 plus reference TRBV9 and TRBJ2-1, the full variable domain is DSGVTQTPKHLITATGQRVTLRCSPRSGDLSVYWYQQSLDQGLQFLIQYYNGEERAKGNILERFSAQQFPDLHSELNLSSLELGDSALYFCASSVEPGQIYNEQFFGPGTRLTVL.

The chain uses TRBV14 and TRBJ2-3; TRBD1 matches 9 bases. Germline V CDR1 and CDR2: SGHDN, FVKESK. This CDR3 is 17 amino acids long. Trimming took 4 bases from V and 4 from J; bases not matched to a gene: 12. CDR3 nucleotide sequence: TGTGCCAGCAGCCGGACTAACAGGGGGCAATGGGCAGATACGCAGTATTTT. This translates into CASSRTNRGQWADTQYF.

V gene TRBV7-2 combines with J gene TRBJ2-5; TRBD2 aligns across 8 bases. After removal of 2 bases from V and 5 bases from J, the junction contained 19 bases not matched to a gene. Germline V gene lookup returns CDR1 SGHTA and CDR2 FQGNSA. The CDR3 loop spans 19 amino acids. As DNA, the CDR3 is TGTGCCAGCAGCTTACTCGGGGGGATAGCGGGGACCAAAAGCGAGACCCAGTACTTC. Protein sequence: CASSLLGGIAGTKSETQYF.

The chain recombines TRBV6-1 with TRBJ1-1; TRBD1 matches 7 bases. The trim removed 3 bases at V and 8 bases at J, leaving 9 bases unmatched. Germline CDR1 and CDR2: MNHNS and SASEGT. The CDR3 consists of 14 residues. In DNA, the CDR3 is TGTGCCAGCAGTGAGCGCGACAGGGCGGGCGAAGCTTTCTTT. Amino acids: CASSERDRAGEAFF.

The chain recombines TRBV2 with TRBJ2-5; 8 bases line up with TRBD2. The V segment lost 4 bases and the J segment 1 base; nucleotides outside the gene matches: 8. CDR1 is SNHLY, CDR2 FYNNEI, per germline. The CDR3 has 16 residues. The CDR3, as DNA: TGTGCCAGCAGTGGGCTTGTGGCGGGGGGCCAAGAGACCCAGTACTTC. This translates into CASSGLVAGGQETQYF.

The gene calls are TRBV10-3 and TRBJ2-5; TRBD2 matches at 7 bases. CDR3 length: 14 amino acids. After removal of 4 bases from V and 4 bases from J, the junction contained 6 bases not matched to a gene. Germline CDR1 reads ENHRY; CDR2 reads SYGVKD. CDR3 loop: CAISASGAGETQYF. DNA for the CDR3: TGTGCCATCAGTGCTAGCGGAGCGGGAGAGACCCAGTACTTC.

The J gene is TRBJ2-3, the V gene TRBV5-5; 8 bases align to TRBD2. The CDR3 loop spans 16 amino acids. Germline lookup yields CDR1 SGHKS and CDR2 YYEKEE (reference sequence). The trim removed 0 bases at V and 7 bases at J, leaving 10 bases unmatched. In DNA, the CDR3 is TGTGCCAGCAGCTTGGGAGTGGGACTAGATTTGTATACGCAGTATTTT. As protein: CASSLGVGLDLYTQYF.

The gene calls are TRBV24-1 and TRBJ2-6; D is unclear. Trimming stripped 2 bases from V and 0 bases from J, with 7 bases between. The CDR3 consists of 16 residues. Germline V lookup: CDR1 KGHDR, CDR2 SFDVKD. The CDR3 DNA reads as TGTGCCACCAGTGATTCTGCGAGCTCTGGGGCCAACGTCCTGACTTTC. Its translation is CATSDSASSGANVLTF.

In its sample, this clone was seen once. Other DNA sequences of this sample code for an identical CDR3. The chain uses TRBV10-1 and TRBJ2-1, with 12 bases lining up with TRBD2. The V gene's germline CDR1 is WNHNN and CDR2 SYGVQD (reference sequence). Trimming cost V 0 bases and J 5 bases; bases outside gene matches: 2. This CDR3 is built from 16 residues. The CDR3 region has the DNA TGCGCCAGCAGTGAGTCTCTAGCGGGAGGGGACAATGAGCAGTTCTTC. Its translation: CASSESLAGGDNEQFF.

CDR3 protein: CASSLAQGGSPLHF. The CDR3 DNA follows: TGTGCCAGCAGTTTAGCCCAGGGCGGATCACCCCTCCACTTT. This chain uses TRBV27 with TRBJ1-6, with TRBD1 as a possible D gene (5 bases). Germline V CDR1 and CDR2: MNHEY, SMNVEV (reference sequence). V shed 2 bases and J shed 10 bases, with 12 bases lying between them. CDR3 length: 14 residues.

The chain couples TRBV5-1 to TRBJ1-6, with D perhaps matching TRBD1 (5 bases). CDR1 and CDR2 from the germline V gene are SGHRS and YFSETQ. The CDR3 runs to 12 residues. V was pared by 7 bases and J by 7 bases, with 9 bases between. CDR3 DNA sequence: TGCGCCAGCCGGGGGGGGAATTCACCCCTCCACTTT. It specifies CASRGGNSPLHF.